Sequencing of this T cell receptor (beta chain) was carried out in a study of blood T cell repertoires in COVID-19. Study as a whole: Acute and convalescent COVID-19 samples came from the United States, Italy and Spain. PBMCs, B-cell-depleted T cells, or T cells were the source of the cDNA or gDNA that made up the material.

This CDR3 has 11 residues. Germline V gene sequence: CDR1 DFQATT, CDR2 SNEGSKA (reference sequence). V lost 6 bases and J lost 8, with 13 bases in between. In the authors' methods: Using reference gene primer amplification, nucleated cell counts were estimated. The table came from immunoSEQ multiplex PCR; TCRdb's copy has only in-frame clones and leaves some out. The V and J calls and clone size come from that table; D and trimming were worked out from the DNA. The sample holds 95,000 to 100,000 clones, 85% seen once. The sequenced sample consisted of peripheral blood. The chain joins TRBV20-1 to TRBJ1-2; D gene uncertain. The sequence derives from a woman aged 65 to 85 with active or convalescent COVID-19. The CDR3 reads CSARKSGGYTF. CDR3 DNA: TGCAGTGCCAGAAAGTCCGGGGGCTACACCTTC.